This T cell receptor beta chain is drawn from a study of CD8+CD57+ T cells in acquired aplastic anemia. Whole-study findings and limits: Patients and controls turned out to have approximately 29 CD8+ CDR3 sequences in common.

This clonotype has a handful of counts. Its specificity is unknown. From germline, CDR1 is DFQATT and CDR2 SNEGSKA (reference sequence). The CDR3 is made up of 13 amino acids. Trimming pared 0 bases from V and 10 bases from J, leaving 15 bases between. Profiles of TCR beta VDJ and CDR3 were generated from a genomic DNA template. TCRdb used MiXCR to reprocess the reads, holding one entry per CDR3 protein. Of roughly 190,000 distinct CDR3 sequences in the sample, under 55% were seen once. By flow cytometry, patients selected for sequencing had shown an expansion of CD8+CD57+ cells. Material: sorted CD4+, CD8+, or CD8+CD57+ T cells (not recorded which) from PBMCs. V and J are TRBV20-1 and TRBJ1-2, with D maybe TRBD1 (5 bases). The TCR sequence derives from a human donor with aplastic anemia. In DNA, the CDR3 is TGCAGTGCTAGAGATCCAGGGAGACTATACTACACCTTC. Amino acids: CSARDPGRLYYTF.